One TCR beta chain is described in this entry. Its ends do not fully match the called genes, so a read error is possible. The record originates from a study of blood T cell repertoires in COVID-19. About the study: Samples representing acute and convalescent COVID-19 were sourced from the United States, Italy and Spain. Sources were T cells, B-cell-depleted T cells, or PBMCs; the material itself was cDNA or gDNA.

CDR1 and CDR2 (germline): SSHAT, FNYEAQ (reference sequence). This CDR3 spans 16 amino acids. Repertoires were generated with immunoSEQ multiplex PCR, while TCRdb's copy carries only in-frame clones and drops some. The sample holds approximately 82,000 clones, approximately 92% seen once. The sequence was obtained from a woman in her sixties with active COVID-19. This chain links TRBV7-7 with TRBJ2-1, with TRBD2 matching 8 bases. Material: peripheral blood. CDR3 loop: CASSPTAGVGYNEQFF. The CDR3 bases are TGTGCTAGCAGCCCGACAGCGGGAGTCGGCTACAATGAGCAGTTCTTC.